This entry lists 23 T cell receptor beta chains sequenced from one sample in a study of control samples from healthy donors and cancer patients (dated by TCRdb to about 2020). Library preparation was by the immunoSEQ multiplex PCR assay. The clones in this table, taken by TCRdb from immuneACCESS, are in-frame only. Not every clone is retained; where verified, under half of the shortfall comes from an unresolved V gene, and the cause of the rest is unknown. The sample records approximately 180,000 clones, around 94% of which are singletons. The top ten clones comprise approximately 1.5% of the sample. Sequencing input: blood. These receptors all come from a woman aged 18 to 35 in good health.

The CDR3 loop is CASSLGRTANYGYTF. In nucleotides, the CDR3 is TGTGCCAGCAGCTTAGGACGGACAGCTAACTATGGCTACACCTTC. The rearrangement links TRBV11-2 to TRBJ1-2; D possibly corresponds to TRBD1 (6 bases). The CDR3 is made up of 15 amino acids. The germline V and J ends were trimmed by 1 base and 0 bases, with 9 bases remaining between them. Germline V gene sequence: CDR1 SGHAT, CDR2 FQNNGV.

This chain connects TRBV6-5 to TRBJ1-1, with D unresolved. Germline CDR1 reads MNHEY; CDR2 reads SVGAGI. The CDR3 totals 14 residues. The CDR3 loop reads CVTRHQFYGTEAFF. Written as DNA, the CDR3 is TGTGTCACGCGGCACCAATTTTACGGCACTGAAGCTTTCTTT.

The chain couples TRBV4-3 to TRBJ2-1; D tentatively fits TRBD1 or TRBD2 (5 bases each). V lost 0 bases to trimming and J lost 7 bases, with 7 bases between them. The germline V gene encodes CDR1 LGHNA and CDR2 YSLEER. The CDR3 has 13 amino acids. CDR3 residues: CASSQEGDNEQFF. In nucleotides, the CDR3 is TGCGCCAGCAGCCAAGAGGGGGATAATGAGCAGTTCTTC.

The CDR3 DNA reads as TGCGCCAGCAGCCAAGCGTCCCCCCTGGCCTACGAGCAGTACTTC. Its translation: CASSQASPLAYEQYF. The chain recombines TRBV4-1 with TRBJ2-7; no clear D. The CDR3 totals 15 residues. From germline, CDR1 is MGHRA and CDR2 YSYEKL. V was trimmed by 1 base and J by 2 bases, leaving 12 bases between them.

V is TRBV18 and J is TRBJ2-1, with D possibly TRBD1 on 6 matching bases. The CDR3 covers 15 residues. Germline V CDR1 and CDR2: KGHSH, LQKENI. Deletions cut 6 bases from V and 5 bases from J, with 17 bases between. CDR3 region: CASSRPGTRDNEQFF. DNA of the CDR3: TGTGCCAGCTCCCGCCCCGGGACAAGAGACAATGAGCAGTTCTTC. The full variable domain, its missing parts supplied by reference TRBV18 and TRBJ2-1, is NAGVMQNPRHLVRRRGQEARLRCSPMKGHSHVYWYRQLPEEGLKFMVYLQKENIIDESGMPKERFSAEFPKEGPSILRIQQVVRGDSAAYFCASSRPGTRDNEQFFGPGTRLTVL.

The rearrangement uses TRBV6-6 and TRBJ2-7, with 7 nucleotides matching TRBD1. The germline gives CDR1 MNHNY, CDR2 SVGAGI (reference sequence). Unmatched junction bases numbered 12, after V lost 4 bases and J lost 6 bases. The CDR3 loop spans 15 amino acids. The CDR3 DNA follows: TGTGCCAGCAGTTGGGGTCGGACAGGCGCACCCGAGCAGTACTTC. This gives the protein CASSWGRTGAPEQYF.

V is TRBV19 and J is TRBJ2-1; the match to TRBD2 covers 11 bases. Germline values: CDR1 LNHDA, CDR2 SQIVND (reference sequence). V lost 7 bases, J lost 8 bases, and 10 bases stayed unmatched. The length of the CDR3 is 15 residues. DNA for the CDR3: TGTGCCAGTACGCCTGCTAGCGGGAGGTTGGATGAGCAGTTCTTC. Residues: CASTPASGRLDEQFF.

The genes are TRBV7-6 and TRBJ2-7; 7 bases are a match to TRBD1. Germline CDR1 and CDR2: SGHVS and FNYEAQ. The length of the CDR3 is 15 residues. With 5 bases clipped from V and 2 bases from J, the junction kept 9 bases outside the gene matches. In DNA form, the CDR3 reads TGTGCCAGCAGCCAAAGGCCGGGACAGCCCTACGAGCAGTACTTC. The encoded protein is CASSQRPGQPYEQYF.

CDR3 sequence (DNA): TGTGCCACCAGCAGAGACGAACAGGGGGACTATGGCTACACCTTC. Translated, it gives CATSRDEQGDYGYTF. The chain joins TRBV15 to TRBJ1-2; 8 bases agree with TRBD1. CDR3 length: 15 residues. The V gene's germline CDR1 is LNHNV and CDR2 YYDKDF (reference sequence). The trim removed 0 bases at V and 3 bases at J, leaving 3 bases unmatched.

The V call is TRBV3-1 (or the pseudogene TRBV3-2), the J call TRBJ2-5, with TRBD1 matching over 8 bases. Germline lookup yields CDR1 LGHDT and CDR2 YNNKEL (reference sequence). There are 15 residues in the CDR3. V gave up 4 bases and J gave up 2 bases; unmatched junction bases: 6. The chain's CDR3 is CASSRRQGSQETQYF. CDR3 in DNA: TGTGCCAGCAGCCGTCGACAGGGGTCACAAGAGACCCAGTACTTC.

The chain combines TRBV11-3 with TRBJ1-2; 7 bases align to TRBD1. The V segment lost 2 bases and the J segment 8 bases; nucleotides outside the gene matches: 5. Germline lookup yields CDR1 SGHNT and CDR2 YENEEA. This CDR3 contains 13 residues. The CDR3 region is CASSLSGGYGYTF. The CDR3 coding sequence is TGTGCCAGCAGCTTATCAGGGGGTTACGGCTACACCTTC.

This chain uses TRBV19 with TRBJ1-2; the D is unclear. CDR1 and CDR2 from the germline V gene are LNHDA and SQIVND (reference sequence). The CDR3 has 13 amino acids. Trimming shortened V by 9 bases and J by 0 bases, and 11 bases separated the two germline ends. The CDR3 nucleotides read TGTGCCAGCTCGTATTCTCCTAACTATGGCTACACCTTC. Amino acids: CASSYSPNYGYTF. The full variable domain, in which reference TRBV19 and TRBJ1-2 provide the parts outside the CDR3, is DGGITQSPKYLFRKEGQNVTLSCEQNLNHDAMYWYRQDPGQGLRLIYYSQIVNDFQKGDIAEGYSVSREKKESFPLTVTSAQKNPTAFYLCASSYSPNYGYTFGSGTRLTVV.

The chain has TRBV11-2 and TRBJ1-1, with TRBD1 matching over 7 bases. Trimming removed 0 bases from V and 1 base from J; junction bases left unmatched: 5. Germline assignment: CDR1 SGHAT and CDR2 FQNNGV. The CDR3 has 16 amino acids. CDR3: CASSLDMAGGNTEAFF. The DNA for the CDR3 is TGTGCCAGCAGCTTAGATATGGCAGGGGGGAACACTGAAGCTTTCTTT.

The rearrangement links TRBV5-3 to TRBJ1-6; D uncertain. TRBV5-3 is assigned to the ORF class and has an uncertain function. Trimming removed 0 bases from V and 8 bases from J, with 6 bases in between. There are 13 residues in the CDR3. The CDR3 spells CARSLDTHSPLHF. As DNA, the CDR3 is TGTGCCAGAAGCTTGGACACGCATTCACCCCTCCACTTT.

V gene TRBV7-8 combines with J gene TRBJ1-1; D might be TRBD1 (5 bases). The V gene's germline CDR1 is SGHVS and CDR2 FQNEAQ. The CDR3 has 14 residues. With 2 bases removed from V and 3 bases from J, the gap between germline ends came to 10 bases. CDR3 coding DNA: TGTGCCAGCAGCTTACGGGGGATCGACACTGAAGCTTTCTTT. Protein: CASSLRGIDTEAFF.

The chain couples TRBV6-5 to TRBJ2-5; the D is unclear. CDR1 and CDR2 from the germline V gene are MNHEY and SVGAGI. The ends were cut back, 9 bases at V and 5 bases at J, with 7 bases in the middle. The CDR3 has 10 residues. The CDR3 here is CARVNETQYF. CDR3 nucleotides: TGTGCCAGGGTTAACGAGACCCAGTACTTC.

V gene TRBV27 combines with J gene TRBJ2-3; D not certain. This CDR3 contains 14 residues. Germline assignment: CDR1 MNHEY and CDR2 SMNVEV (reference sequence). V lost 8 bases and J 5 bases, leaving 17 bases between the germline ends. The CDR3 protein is CASSRRLVEDTQYF. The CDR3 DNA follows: TGTGCCAGCTCGAGAAGGCTAGTTGAAGATACGCAGTATTTT.

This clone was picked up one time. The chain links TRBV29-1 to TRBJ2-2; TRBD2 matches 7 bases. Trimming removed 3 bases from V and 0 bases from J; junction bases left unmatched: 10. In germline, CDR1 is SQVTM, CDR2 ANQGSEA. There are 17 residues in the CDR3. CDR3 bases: TGCAGCGTTGACCCCCTACGGGGGGATGCGAACACCGGGGAGCTGTTTTTT. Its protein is CSVDPLRGDANTGELFF.

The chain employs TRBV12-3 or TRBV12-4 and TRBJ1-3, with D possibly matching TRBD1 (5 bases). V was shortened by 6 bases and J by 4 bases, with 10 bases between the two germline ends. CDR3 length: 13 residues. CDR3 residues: CASSQGRGNTIYF. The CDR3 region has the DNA TGTGCCAGCAGCCAGGGTCGGGGAAACACCATATATTTT.

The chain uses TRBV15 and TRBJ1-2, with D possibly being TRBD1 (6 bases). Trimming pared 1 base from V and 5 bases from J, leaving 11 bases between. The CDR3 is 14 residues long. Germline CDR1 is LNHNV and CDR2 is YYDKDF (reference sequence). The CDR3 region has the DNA TGTGCCACCAGCAGAGTTGGGACACCTTATGGCTACACCTTC. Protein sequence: CATSRVGTPYGYTF.

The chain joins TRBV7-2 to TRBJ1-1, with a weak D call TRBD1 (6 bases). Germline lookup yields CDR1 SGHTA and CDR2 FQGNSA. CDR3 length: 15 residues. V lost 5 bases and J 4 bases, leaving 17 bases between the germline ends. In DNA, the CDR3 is TGTGCCAGCAGCGAAGACACAGGGCCCGGCACTGAAGCTTTCTTT. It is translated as CASSEDTGPGTEAFF.

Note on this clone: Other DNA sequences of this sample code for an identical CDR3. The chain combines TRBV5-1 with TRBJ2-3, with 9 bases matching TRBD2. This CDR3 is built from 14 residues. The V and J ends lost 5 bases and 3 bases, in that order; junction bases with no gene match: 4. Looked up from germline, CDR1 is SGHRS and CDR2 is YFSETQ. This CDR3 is CASSFSGGTDTQYF. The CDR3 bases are TGCGCCAGCAGTTTTAGCGGGGGAACAGATACGCAGTATTTT.

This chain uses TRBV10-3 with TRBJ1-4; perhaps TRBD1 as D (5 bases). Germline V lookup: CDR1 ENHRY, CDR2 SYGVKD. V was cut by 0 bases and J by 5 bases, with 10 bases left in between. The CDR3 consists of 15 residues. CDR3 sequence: CAISESGGGNEKLFF. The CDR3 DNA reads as TGTGCCATCAGTGAGTCGGGGGGAGGCAATGAAAAACTGTTTTTT.